The clone carrying this T cell receptor beta chain has more than one count but fewer than ten. Its target is not known. In each sample, at least 6.5 million PBMCs were isolated. These data are taken from a study of blood T cells in healthy people across ages. The second PCR ran about 6 to 11 cycles with a sample-barcoded 5' primer and J-beta primers. All samples gave at least 2.5 million CDR3-containing paired-end reads. Each CDR3 protein is one row after TCRdb ran MiXCR on the 5' RACE reads. The sample includes roughly 1.9 million distinct CDR3 sequences, about 39% seen only once; the top ten take 23%. The study, taken as a whole, reports: Roughly linear age-related decline in beta diversity appeared, significant by age 40. The percentage of naive T cells correlated strongly with TCR beta diversity.

The sample taken for sequencing was blood. The TCR was taken from a human donor in good health.

The CDR3 reads CSARSSLADSADTQYF. The CDR3 DNA reads as TGCAGTGCTAGGTCATCTTTAGCGGACTCAGCAGATACGCAGTATTTT. V and J are TRBV20-1 and TRBJ2-3, with D maybe TRBD2 (6 bases). The CDR3 covers 16 residues. Germline V CDR1 and CDR2: DFQATT, SNEGSKA (reference sequence). V lost 3 bases, J lost 4 bases, and 20 bases lay in between.